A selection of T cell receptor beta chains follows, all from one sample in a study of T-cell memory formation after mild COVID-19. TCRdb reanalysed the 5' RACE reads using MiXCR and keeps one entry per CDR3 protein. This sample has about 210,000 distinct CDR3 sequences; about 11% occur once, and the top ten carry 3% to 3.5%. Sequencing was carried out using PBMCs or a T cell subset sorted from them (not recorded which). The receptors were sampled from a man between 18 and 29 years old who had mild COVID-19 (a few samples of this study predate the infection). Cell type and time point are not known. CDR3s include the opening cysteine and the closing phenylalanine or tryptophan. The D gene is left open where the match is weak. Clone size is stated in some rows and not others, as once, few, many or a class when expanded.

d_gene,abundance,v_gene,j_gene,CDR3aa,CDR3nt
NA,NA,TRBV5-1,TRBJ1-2,CASSLGLDRHSARYGYTF,TGCGCCAGCAGCTTGGGTCTCGACAGACACTCTGCGCGGTATGGCTACACCTTC
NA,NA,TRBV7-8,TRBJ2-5,CASSALGSRGETQYF,TGTGCCAGCAGCGCCTTGGGGAGCAGGGGCGAGACCCAGTACTTC
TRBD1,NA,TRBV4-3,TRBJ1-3,CASSQEGGDSRLSGNTIYF,TGCGCCAGCAGCCAAGAAGGGGGGGACAGCCGGCTCTCTGGAAACACCATATATTTT
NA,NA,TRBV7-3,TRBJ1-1,CASRRQKNTEAFF,TGTGCCAGCAGGCGACAGAAGAACACTGAAGCTTTCTTT
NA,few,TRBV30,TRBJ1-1,CAWAHVNTEAFF,TGTGCCTGGGCTCATGTGAACACTGAAGCTTTCTTT
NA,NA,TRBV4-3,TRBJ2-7,CASSQEGRNKQYF,TGCGCCAGCAGCCAGGAGGGGAGGAACAAGCAGTACTTC
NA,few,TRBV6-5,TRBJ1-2,CASSYYQGSTSNYGYTF,TGTGCCAGCAGTTACTATCAGGGCAGCACCTCTAACTATGGCTACACCTTC
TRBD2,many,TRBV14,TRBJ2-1,CASSQTSGSSYNEQFF,TGTGCCAGCAGCCAGACTAGCGGTTCGTCCTACAATGAGCAGTTCTTC
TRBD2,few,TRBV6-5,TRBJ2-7,CASSYSNLGGTYEQYF,TGTGCCAGCAGTTACTCGAATCTGGGGGGGACCTACGAGCAGTACTTC
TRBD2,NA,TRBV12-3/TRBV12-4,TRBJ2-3,CASSLAGLASDTQYF,TGTGCCAGCAGTTTAGCGGGACTAGCGTCAGATACGCAGTATTTT
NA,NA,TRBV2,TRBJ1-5,CASRGDRPGGQPQHF,TGTGCCAGCAGGGGCGATAGACCGGGCGGCCAGCCCCAGCATTTT
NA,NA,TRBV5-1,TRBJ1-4,CASSVSGATNEKLFF,TGCGCCAGCAGCGTATCGGGGGCAACTAATGAAAAACTGTTTTTT
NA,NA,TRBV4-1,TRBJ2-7,CASSQDAGAGPAYEQYF,TGCGCCAGCAGCCAAGACGCCGGGGCCGGTCCCGCCTACGAGCAGTACTTC
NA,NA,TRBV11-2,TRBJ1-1,CASRSEGRQAFF,TGTGCCAGCAGGTCGGAAGGAAGACAAGCTTTCTTT
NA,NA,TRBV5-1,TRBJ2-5,CASSLDRPETQYF,TGCGCCAGCAGCTTAGACAGACCGGAGACCCAGTACTTC
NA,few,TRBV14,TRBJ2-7,CASSLASRLREQYF,TGTGCCAGCAGCCTAGCCAGCCGTCTCCGCGAGCAGTACTTC
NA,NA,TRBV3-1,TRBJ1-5,CASSQDMNQPQHF,TGTGCCAGCAGCCAAGACATGAATCAGCCCCAGCATTTT
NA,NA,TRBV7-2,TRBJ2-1,CASSFFVYNEQFF,TGTGCCAGCAGCTTCTTTGTCTACAATGAGCAGTTCTTC
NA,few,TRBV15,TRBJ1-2,CATSRDQTSGYGYTF,TGTGCCACCAGCAGGGACCAGACTTCGGGCTATGGCTACACCTTC
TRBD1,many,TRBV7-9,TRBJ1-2,CASSFGQGDYGYTF,TGTGCCAGCAGCTTTGGACAGGGTGACTATGGCTACACCTTC
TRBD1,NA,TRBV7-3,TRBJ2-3,CASSLQGAGTDTQYF,TGTGCCAGCAGCTTACAGGGGGCAGGCACAGATACGCAGTATTTT
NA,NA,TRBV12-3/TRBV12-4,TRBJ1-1,CASSLTGREAFF,TGTGCCAGCAGTTTAACAGGGCGCGAAGCTTTCTTT
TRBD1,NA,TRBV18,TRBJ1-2,CASSPSAGGNGYTF,TGTGCCAGCTCACCATCGGCAGGGGGAAATGGCTACACCTTC
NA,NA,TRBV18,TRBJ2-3,CASSPELADTQYF,TGTGCCAGCTCACCAGAGCTCGCCGATACGCAGTATTTT
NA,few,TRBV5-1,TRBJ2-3,CASSLEDGSTDTQYF,TGCGCCAGCAGCTTGGAGGACGGCAGCACAGATACGCAGTATTTT
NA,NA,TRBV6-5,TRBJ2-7,CASRFSGHPYEQYF,TGTGCCAGCAGATTTTCGGGACACCCCTACGAGCAGTACTTC
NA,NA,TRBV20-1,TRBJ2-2,CSARDLAQPNTGELFF,TGCAGTGCTAGAGATCTGGCGCAGCCGAACACCGGGGAGCTGTTTTTT
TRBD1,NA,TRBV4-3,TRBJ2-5,CASSQSGTGFETQYF,TGCGCCAGCAGCCAATCGGGGACAGGTTTCGAGACCCAGTACTTC
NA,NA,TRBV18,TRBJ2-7,CASSRSRGPFDEQYF,TGTGCCAGCTCGCGTTCCAGGGGACCCTTCGACGAGCAGTACTTC
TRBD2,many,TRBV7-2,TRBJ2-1,CASSFYGASGGRNEQFF,TGTGCCAGCAGCTTCTACGGAGCGAGCGGGGGACGCAATGAGCAGTTCTTC
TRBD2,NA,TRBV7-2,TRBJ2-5,CASSLATSGGSKTQYF,TGTGCCAGCAGCTTAGCGACTAGCGGGGGGTCTAAGACCCAGTACTTC
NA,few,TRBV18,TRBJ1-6,CASSRNEQTSPLHF,TGTGCCAGCTCACGGAATGAACAGACTTCACCCCTCCACTTT
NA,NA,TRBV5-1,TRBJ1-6,CASSSGGYRNSPLHF,TGCGCCAGCAGCTCGGGGGGGTATCGAAATTCACCCCTCCACTTT
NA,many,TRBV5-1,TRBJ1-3,CASSLIDGGNTIYF,TGCGCCAGCAGCTTGATAGACGGAGGAAACACCATATATTTT
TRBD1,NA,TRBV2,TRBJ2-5,CASNRGHQETQYF,TGTGCCAGCAACAGGGGCCACCAAGAGACCCAGTACTTC
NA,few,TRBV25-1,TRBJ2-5,CASSEYRRVTQYF,TGTGCCAGCAGTGAATATAGACGGGTGACCCAGTACTTC
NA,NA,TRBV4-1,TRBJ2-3,CASSHGGGTDTQYF,TGCGCCAGCAGCCACGGCGGTGGCACAGATACGCAGTATTTT
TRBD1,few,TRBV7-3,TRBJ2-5,CASSLTGGVSETQYF,TGTGCCAGCAGCCTAACAGGGGGTGTTAGCGAGACCCAGTACTTC
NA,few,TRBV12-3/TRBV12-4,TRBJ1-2,CASRPDSLGYTF,TGTGCCAGCAGACCAGACAGTCTTGGCTACACCTTC
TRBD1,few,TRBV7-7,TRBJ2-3,CASSPRPQGANTDTQYF,TGTGCCAGCAGCCCTCGACCGCAGGGGGCGAATACAGATACGCAGTATTTT
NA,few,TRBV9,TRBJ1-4,CASSGQGELFF,TGTGCCAGCAGCGGCCAAGGCGAACTGTTTTTT
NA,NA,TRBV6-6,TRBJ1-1,CASRDEGITEAFF,TGTGCCAGCAGAGACGAGGGGATCACTGAAGCTTTCTTT
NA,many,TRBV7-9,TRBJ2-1,CASSFFLASSNEQFF,TGTGCCAGCAGCTTTTTCTTGGCGTCTAGTAATGAGCAGTTCTTC
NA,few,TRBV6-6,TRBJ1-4,CASRLGQMNEKLFF,TGTGCCAGCAGGTTAGGACAGATGAATGAAAAACTGTTTTTT
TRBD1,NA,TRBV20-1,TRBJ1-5,CSARPGTDNQPQHF,TGCAGTGCTCGTCCCGGGACAGACAATCAGCCCCAGCATTTT
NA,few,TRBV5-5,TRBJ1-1,CASSLAGTPIEAFF,TGTGCCAGCAGCTTGGCCGGGACACCTATTGAAGCTTTCTTT
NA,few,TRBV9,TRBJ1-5,CASSVGANSNQPQHF,TGTGCCAGCAGCGTCGGGGCAAATAGCAATCAGCCCCAGCATTTT
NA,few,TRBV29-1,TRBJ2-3,CSVQPSDTDTQYF,TGCAGCGTTCAGCCTTCGGACACAGATACGCAGTATTTT
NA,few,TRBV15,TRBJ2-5,CATRRPGVETQYF,TGTGCCACCAGAAGACCCGGAGTGGAGACCCAGTACTTC
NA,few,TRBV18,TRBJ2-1,CASSPPERDAYNEQFF,TGTGCCAGCTCACCACCCGAGAGGGACGCGTACAATGAGCAGTTCTTC
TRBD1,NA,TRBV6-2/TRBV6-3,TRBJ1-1,CASRSGTGAKTEAFF,TGTGCCAGCAGATCCGGGACAGGGGCCAAAACTGAAGCTTTCTTT